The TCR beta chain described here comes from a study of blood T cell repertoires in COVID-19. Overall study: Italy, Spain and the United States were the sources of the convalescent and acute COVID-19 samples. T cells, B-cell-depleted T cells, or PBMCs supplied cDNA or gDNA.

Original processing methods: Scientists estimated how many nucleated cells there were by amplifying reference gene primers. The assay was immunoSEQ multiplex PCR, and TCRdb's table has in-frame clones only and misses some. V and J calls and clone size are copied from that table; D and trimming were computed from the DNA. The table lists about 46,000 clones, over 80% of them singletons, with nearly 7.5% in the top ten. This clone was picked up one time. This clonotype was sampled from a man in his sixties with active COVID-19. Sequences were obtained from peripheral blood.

CDR3 loop: CASKDREISYEQYF. As DNA, the CDR3 is TGTGCCAGCAAAGACAGGGAAATCAGTTACGAGCAGTACTTC. The chain uses TRBV27 and TRBJ2-7, with 7 bases lining up with TRBD1. This CDR3 has 14 residues. Germline CDR1 reads MNHEY; CDR2 reads SMNVEV (reference sequence). The V gene end was trimmed by 7 bases and the J gene end by 4 bases; junction bases not matched to a gene: 10.